Sequencing of this TCR beta chain was carried out in a study of cytomegalovirus exposure and HLA in healthy donors. General study findings and limits: A later analysis associated 15,000 or so TCR beta sequences with HLA alleles at a 0.05 false discovery rate. In terms of immune exposure information, only CMV serostatus was available. Roughly uniform sequencing depth across donors was assumed, possibly incorrectly.

The PCR made use of 60 Vbeta and 13 Jbeta primers. Clones were sequenced by immunoSEQ multiplex PCR, and TCRdb holds only the in-frame ones, with some missing. The data show about 190,000 clones, over 80% seen once. A word on this clone: Its antigen is unknown.

Germline CDR1 and CDR2: SGDLS and YYNGEE. The CDR3 runs to 17 residues. Trimming at V came to 0 bases and at J to 5 bases, leaving 8 bases not matched to a gene. The material sequenced was PBMCs. The source of this sequence is a woman in her forties or fifties in good health and CMV-seropositive. The chain combines TRBV9 with TRBJ2-3, with 11 bases fitting TRBD1. CDR3 coding DNA: TGTGCCAGCAGCGTAGATTTTGGGACAGGGGGGTTAGATACGCAGTATTTT. Protein: CASSVDFGTGGLDTQYF.